At least ten counts were recorded for the clone carrying this TCR beta chain. The blood sample dates from first hyperthyroidism diagnosis, preceding any ophthalmopathy symptoms. This sample stems from a study of T cells in Graves' hyperthyroidism and ophthalmopathy. It was RNA transcripts that yielded the amplified TCR beta CDR3 regions. With the HTBI primer set, the TCR CDR3 went through a first round of RT-PCR. TCRdb recomputed calls from the multiplex PCR reads with MiXCR, one row per CDR3 protein. The top ten clones hold roughly 35% of a sample with some 370,000 distinct CDR3 sequences, 15% to 20% of them seen once. The CDR3 runs to 15 residues. The germline gives CDR1 MDHEN, CDR2 SYDVKM. J was trimmed by 7 bases and V by 6 bases; bases with no gene match: 7.

This TCR derives from a woman aged 25-40 years with Graves' hyperthyroidism that later progressed to Graves' ophthalmopathy. The sequencing input was blood. The rearrangement uses TRBV28 and TRBJ1-6; TRBD1 agrees at 9 bases. The CDR3 spells CASRSAGTGNSPLHF. CDR3 nucleotides: TGTGCCAGCAGGTCCGCCGGGACAGGGAATTCACCCCTCCACTTT.